The 8 T cell receptor beta chains below come from one sample, sequenced in a study of shared T cell receptors in the human thymus. This table comes from immunoSEQ multiplex PCR, and its TCRdb copy is limited to in-frame clones, with some not included. The data contain some 660,000 clones, about 90% of them singletons. These data were likewise used in another study, on human thymus T cells.

The source material was thymocytes. The receptors were sampled from a boy younger than two with a congenital heart defect.

The chain carries TRBV5-5 and TRBJ2-5; the match to TRBD1 covers 8 bases. Germline CDR1 SGHKS, CDR2 YYEKEE (reference sequence). The ends lost 9 bases at V and 2 bases at J; junction bases unmatched: 12. The CDR3 has 15 residues. The CDR3 nucleotides read TGTGCCACGGACCCGGGACAGGTACTTCAAGAGACCCAGTACTTC. Its translation is CATDPGQVLQETQYF.

The V gene is TRBV10-3, the J gene TRBJ1-6, with a possible D match to TRBD1 (6 bases). V lost 6 bases to trimming and J lost 7 bases, with 13 bases between them. CDR3 length: 14 residues. CDR1 and CDR2 (germline): ENHRY, SYGVKD. CDR3: CAIRAGANNSPLHF. CDR3 DNA sequence: TGTGCCATCAGAGCAGGGGCCAACAATTCACCCCTCCACTTT.

This sequence joins TRBV28 and TRBJ2-7, with D perhaps matching TRBD1 (6 bases). Germline V CDR1 and CDR2: MDHEN, SYDVKM. This CDR3 has 15 residues. The ends were cut back, 5 bases at V and 1 base at J, with 15 bases in the middle. CDR3 nucleotides: TGTGCCAGCAGTAGACTTGGACAGTGGTCCTACGAGCAGTACTTC. It is translated as CASSRLGQWSYEQYF.

The chain links TRBV4-3 to TRBJ2-3, with a tentative D call TRBD1 (5 bases). CDR1 and CDR2 from the germline V gene are LGHNA and YSLEER. V dropped 6 bases and J dropped 5 bases, with 21 bases sitting between them. The CDR3 has 16 residues. Written as DNA, the CDR3 is TGCGCCAGCAGAATAACCAGGGCTAGTTCCGAAGATACGCAGTATTTT. Translation gives CASRITRASSEDTQYF.

This chain uses TRBV5-1 with TRBJ1-6, with 9 positions matching TRBD1. Germline V CDR1 and CDR2: SGHRS, YFSETQ. The CDR3 is made up of 13 amino acids. V lost 3 bases and J lost 9; bases outside the gene matches: 1. The CDR3 DNA sequence: TGCGCCAGCAGCTGGACAGGGGTTTCACCCCTCCACTTT. Its protein is CASSWTGVSPLHF. Drawing the rest from reference TRBV5-1 and TRBJ1-6, the complete variable domain is KAGVTQTPRYLIKTRGQQVTLSCSPISGHRSVSWYQQTPGQGLQFLFEYFSETQRNKGNFPGRFSGRQFSNSRSEMNVSTLELGDSALYLCASSWTGVSPLHFGNGTRLTVT.

J is TRBJ2-1 and V is TRBV4-1; 10 nucleotides match TRBD2. Germline lookup yields CDR1 MGHRA and CDR2 YSYEKL. After removal of 1 base from V and 8 bases from J, the junction contained 11 bases not matched to a gene. The CDR3 runs 17 residues. The CDR3 protein is CASSQVDSGGLRYEQFF. The CDR3 DNA reads TGCGCCAGCAGCCAAGTGGATAGCGGGGGGCTAAGGTATGAGCAGTTCTTC.

The CDR3, as DNA: TGTGCCAGCAGCCACGGACTAGCGGGGGAATACGAGCAGTACTTC. It encodes CASSHGLAGEYEQYF. This chain links TRBV14 with TRBJ2-7, with TRBD2 matching 13 bases. The V gene end was trimmed by 3 bases and the J gene end by 4 bases; junction bases not matched to a gene: 3. Germline CDR1 SGHDN, CDR2 FVKESK. The CDR3 contains 15 residues.

The J gene is TRBJ1-1, the V gene TRBV2; a weak D match, TRBD1 (5 bases). The CDR3 runs 16 residues. Germline CDR1 and CDR2: SNHLY and FYNNEI. The V and J ends lost 0 bases and 0 bases respectively, with 11 bases between them. The CDR3 coding sequence is TGTGCCAGCAGTGAAGCGGGGCTACGGCTGAACACTGAAGCTTTCTTT. Translating gives CASSEAGLRLNTEAFF.